The entry that follows covers one T cell receptor beta chain sequence. What it binds is unknown. The junction differs from germline at one of its ends, possibly a read error. Germline-derived CDR1 and CDR2 are SGHTA and FQGNSA. This CDR3 has 13 amino acids. This entry is derived from a study of CD8+CD57+ T cells in acquired aplastic anemia. Study in general: When averaged, DNA from sorted CD4+ and CD8+ cells came to approximately 3.2 ug.

TCR beta VDJ and CDR3 profiles were obtained from a genomic DNA template. MiXCR, run by TCRdb on the reads, gives a single entry per CDR3 protein. The sample holds 200,000 or so distinct CDR3 sequences, roughly 45% seen once. Before being chosen for sequencing, patients had shown CD8+CD57+ cell expansion by flow cytometry. Patients were untreated when blood was sampled. Points from the study as a whole: Patients and controls turned out to have twenty-nine CD8+ CDR3 sequences in common. Researchers reported that CD8+ Simpson's diversity was not significantly different in patients versus controls.

This clonotype was obtained from a human donor with aplastic anemia. Sequencing was done on a sample of sorted CD4+, CD8+, or CD8+CD57+ T cells (not recorded which) from PBMCs. This sequence joins TRBV7-2 and TRBJ1-1; TRBD1 is a possible D gene (5 bases). The CDR3 spells CASSLTAGTEASF. CDR3 bases: TGTGCCAGCAGCTTAACCGCAGGGACTGAAGCTTCCTTT.